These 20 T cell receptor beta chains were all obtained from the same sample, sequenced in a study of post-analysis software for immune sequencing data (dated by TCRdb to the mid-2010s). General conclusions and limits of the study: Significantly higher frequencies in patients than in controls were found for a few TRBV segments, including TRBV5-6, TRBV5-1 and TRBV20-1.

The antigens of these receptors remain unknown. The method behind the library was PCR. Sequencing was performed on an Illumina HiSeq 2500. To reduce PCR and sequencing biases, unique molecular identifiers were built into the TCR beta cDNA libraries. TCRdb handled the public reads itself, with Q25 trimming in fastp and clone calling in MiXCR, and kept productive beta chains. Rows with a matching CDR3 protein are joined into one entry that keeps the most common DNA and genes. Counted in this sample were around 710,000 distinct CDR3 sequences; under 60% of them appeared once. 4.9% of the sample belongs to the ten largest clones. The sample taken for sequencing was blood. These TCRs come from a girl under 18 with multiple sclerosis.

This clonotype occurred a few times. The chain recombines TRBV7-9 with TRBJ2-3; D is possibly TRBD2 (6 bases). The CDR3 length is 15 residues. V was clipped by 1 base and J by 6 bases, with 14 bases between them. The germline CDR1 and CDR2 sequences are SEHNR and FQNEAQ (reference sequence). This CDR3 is CASSLGGDRRDTQYF. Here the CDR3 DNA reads TGTGCCAGCAGCTTAGGGGGGGATCGGAGGGATACGCAGTATTTT.

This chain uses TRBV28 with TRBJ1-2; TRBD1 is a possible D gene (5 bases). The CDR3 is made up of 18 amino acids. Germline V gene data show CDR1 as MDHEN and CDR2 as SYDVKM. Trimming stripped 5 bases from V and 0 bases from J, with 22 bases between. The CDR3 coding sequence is TGTGCCAGCAGTCCCCCTGGGTGGCAGGGTTTTTCTAACTATGGCTACACCTTC. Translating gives CASSPPGWQGFSNYGYTF.

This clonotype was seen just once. The CDR3 DNA reads as TGTGCCAGCAGCTTAGGGGGAGCCCCTCCCTACAATGAGCAGTTCTTC. Its translation: CASSLGGAPPYNEQFF. The rearrangement uses TRBV11-3 and TRBJ2-1, with a tentative D call TRBD2 (5 bases). The length of the CDR3 is 16 residues. The germline CDR1 and CDR2 sequences are SGHNT and YENEEA. Deletions cut 1 base from V and 2 bases from J, with 12 bases between.

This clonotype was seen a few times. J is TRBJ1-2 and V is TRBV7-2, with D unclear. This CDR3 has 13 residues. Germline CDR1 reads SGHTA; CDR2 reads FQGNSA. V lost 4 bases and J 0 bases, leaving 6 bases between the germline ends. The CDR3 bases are TGTGCCAGCAGCTCTGGGGCTAACTATGGCTACACCTTC. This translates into CASSSGANYGYTF.

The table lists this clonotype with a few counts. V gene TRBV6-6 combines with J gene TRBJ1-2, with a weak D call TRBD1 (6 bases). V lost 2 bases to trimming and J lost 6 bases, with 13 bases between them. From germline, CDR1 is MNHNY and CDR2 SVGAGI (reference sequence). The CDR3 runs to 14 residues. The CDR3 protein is CASSYSRDINGYTF. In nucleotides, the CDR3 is TGTGCCAGCAGTTACAGCAGGGACATCAATGGCTACACCTTC.

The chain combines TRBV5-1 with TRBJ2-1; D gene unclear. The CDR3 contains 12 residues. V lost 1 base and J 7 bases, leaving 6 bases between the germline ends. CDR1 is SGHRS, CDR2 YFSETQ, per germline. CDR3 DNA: TGCGCCAGCAGCTTGACCGAGAATGAGCAGTTCTTC. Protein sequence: CASSLTENEQFF.

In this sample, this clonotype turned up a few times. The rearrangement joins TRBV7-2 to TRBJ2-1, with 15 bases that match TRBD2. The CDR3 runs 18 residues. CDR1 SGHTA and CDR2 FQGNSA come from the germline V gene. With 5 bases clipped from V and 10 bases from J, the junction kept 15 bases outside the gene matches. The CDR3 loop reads CASSPRGLAGGYGREQFF. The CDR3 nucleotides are TGTGCCAGCAGCCCAAGGGGACTAGCGGGAGGATACGGGAGGGAGCAGTTCTTC.

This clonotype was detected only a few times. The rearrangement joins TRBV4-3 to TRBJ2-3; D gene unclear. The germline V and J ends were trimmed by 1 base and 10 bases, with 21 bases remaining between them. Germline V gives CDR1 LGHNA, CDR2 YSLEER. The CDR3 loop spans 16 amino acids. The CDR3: CASSQVTGNRADAQYF. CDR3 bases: TGCGCCAGCAGCCAAGTAACGGGCAATCGGGCGGATGCGCAGTATTTT.

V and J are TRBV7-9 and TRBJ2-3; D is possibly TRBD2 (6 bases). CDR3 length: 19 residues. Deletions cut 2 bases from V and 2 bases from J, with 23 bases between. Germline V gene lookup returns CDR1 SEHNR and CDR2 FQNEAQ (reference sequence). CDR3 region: CASSLRVNGTVGLTDTQYF. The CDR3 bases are TGTGCCAGCAGCTTACGGGTAAACGGGACGGTGGGACTCACAGATACGCAGTATTTT.

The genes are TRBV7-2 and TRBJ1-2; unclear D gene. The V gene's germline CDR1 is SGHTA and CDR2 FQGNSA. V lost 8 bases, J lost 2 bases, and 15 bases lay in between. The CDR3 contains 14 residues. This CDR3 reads CASSSGGNNYGYTF. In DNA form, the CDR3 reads TGTGCCAGCTCTTCGGGCGGAAACAACTATGGCTACACCTTC.

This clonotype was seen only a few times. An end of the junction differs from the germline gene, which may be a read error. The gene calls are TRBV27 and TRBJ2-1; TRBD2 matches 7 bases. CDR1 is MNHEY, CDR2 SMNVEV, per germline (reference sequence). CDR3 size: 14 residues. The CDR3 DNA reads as TGTGCCAGCAGTGTATCTAGCGGTAACAATGAGCAGTTCTTC. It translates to CASSVSSGNNEQFF.

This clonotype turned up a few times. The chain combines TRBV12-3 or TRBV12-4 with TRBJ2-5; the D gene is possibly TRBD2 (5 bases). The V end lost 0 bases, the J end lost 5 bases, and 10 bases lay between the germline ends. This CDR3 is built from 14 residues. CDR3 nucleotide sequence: TGTGCCAGCAGTTTAGCCGGTGGGAGTGAGACCCAGTACTTC. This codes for CASSLAGGSETQYF.

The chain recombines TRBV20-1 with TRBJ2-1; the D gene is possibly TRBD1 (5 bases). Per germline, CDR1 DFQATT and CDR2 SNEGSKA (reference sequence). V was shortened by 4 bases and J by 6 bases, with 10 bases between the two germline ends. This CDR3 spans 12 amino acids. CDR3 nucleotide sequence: TGCAGTGCTACGAGACAGACCAATGAGCAGTTCTTC. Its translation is CSATRQTNEQFF.

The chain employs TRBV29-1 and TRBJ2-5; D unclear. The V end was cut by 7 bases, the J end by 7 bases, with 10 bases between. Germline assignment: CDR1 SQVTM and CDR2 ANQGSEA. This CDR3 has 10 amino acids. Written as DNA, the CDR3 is TGCAGCGCCGTCATCGGGACCCAGTACTTC. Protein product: CSAVIGTQYF.

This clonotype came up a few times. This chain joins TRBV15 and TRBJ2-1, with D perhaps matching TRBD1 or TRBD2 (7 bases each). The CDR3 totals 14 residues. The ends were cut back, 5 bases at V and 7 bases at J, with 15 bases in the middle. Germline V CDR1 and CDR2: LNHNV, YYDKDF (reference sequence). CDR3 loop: CATSGGRGRNEQFF. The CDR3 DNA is TGTGCCACCAGCGGAGGGAGGGGGCGGAATGAGCAGTTCTTC.

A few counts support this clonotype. In DNA form, the CDR3 reads TGTGCCAGCAGCTTCGTGGCAGATACGCAGTATTTT. Its translation is CASSFVADTQYF. The chain recombines TRBV5-4 with TRBJ2-3; D unclear. Germline V gene lookup returns CDR1 SGHNT and CDR2 YYREEE (reference sequence). V lost 2 bases, J lost 4 bases, and 5 bases lay in between. The CDR3 is 12 amino acids.

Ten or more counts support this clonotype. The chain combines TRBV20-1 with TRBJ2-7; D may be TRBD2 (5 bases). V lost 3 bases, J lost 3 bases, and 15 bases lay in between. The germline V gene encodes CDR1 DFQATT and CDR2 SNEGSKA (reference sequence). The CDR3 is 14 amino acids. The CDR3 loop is CSASDGSGYYEQYF. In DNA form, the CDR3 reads TGCAGTGCTAGTGACGGATCGGGGTACTACGAGCAGTACTTC.

The CDR3 sequence is CASSLLGAVNEKLFF. CDR3 coding DNA: TGTGCCAGCAGTCTTTTGGGGGCCGTCAATGAAAAACTGTTTTTT. The V gene is TRBV7-2, the J gene TRBJ1-4; D might be TRBD1 (6 bases). The CDR3 sequence is 15 residues long. Trimming removed 6 bases from V and 5 bases from J, with 16 bases in between. Germline values: CDR1 SGHTA, CDR2 FQGNSA. The full variable domain, its missing parts supplied by reference TRBV7-2 and TRBJ1-4, is GAGVSQSPSNKVTEKGKDVELRCDPISGHTALYWYRQSLGQGLEFLIYFQGNSAPDKSGLPSDRFSAERTGGSVSTLTIQRTQQEDSAVYLCASSLLGAVNEKLFFGSGTQLSVL.

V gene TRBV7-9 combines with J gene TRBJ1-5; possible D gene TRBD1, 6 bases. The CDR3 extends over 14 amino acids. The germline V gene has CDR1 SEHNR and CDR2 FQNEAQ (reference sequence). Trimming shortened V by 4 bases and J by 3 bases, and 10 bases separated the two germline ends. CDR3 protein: CASSSWDNNQPQHF. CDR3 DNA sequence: TGTGCCAGCAGCTCGTGGGACAACAATCAGCCCCAGCATTTT.

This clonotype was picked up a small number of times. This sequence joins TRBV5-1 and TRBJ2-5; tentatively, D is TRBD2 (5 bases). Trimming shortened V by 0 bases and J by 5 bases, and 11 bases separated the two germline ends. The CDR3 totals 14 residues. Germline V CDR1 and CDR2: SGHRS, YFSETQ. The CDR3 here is CASSLVGIGETQYF. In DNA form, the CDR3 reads TGCGCCAGCAGCTTGGTCGGGATTGGGGAGACCCAGTACTTC. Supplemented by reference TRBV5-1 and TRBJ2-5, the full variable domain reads KAGVTQTPRYLIKTRGQQVTLSCSPISGHRSVSWYQQTPGQGLQFLFEYFSETQRNKGNFPGRFSGRQFSNSRSEMNVSTLELGDSALYLCASSLVGIGETQYFGPGTRLLVL.